What follows is one T cell receptor (beta chain) and its context. Some clones are missing from TCRdb's copy, which holds only in-frame ones; the method was immunoSEQ multiplex PCR. The sample records 45,000 to 70,000 clones, approximately 95% being singletons. The record originates from a study of cytomegalovirus exposure and HLA in healthy donors. The donors formed part of the 120-subject validation cohort, distinct from the approximately 670-subject first cohort. V was cut by 5 bases and J by 6 bases, with 13 bases left in between. The CDR3 is 14 residues long. The V gene's germline CDR1 is SGHAT and CDR2 FQDESV (reference sequence).

The sequencing sample was made of PBMCs. The sequence was collected from a young woman in good health and CMV-seronegative. The chain is built from TRBV11-1 and TRBJ1-4, with a possible D match to TRBD1 (6 bases). CDR3 sequence (DNA): TGTGCCAGCAGCCTCACAGGGAGTGATGAAAAACTGTTTTTT. This encodes CASSLTGSDEKLFF.